A single sample gave rise to the 21 T cell receptor beta chains below, sequenced in a study of blood T cell repertoires in COVID-19. The data were produced by immunoSEQ multiplex PCR, yet TCRdb's version contains in-frame clones alone and is incomplete. The table has approximately 300,000 clones, 80% to 90% seen once. The source material was peripheral blood. The receptors shown here come from a young man with acute or convalescent COVID-19.

The J gene is TRBJ2-7, the V gene TRBV7-6; TRBD1 agrees at 8 bases. Unmatched junction bases numbered 6, after V lost 2 bases and J lost 3 bases. From germline, CDR1 is SGHVS and CDR2 FNYEAQ. The CDR3 sequence is 15 residues long. As DNA, the CDR3 is TGTGCCAGCAGCTTAATGGACAGGGCAGGCTACGAGCAGTACTTC. Its protein product is CASSLMDRAGYEQYF.

The chain is built from TRBV19 and TRBJ1-5; maybe TRBD1 (5 bases). There are 15 residues in the CDR3. Germline loops: CDR1 LNHDA, CDR2 SQIVND (reference sequence). The germline V and J ends were trimmed by 3 bases and 0 bases, with 9 bases remaining between them. DNA for the CDR3: TGTGCCAGTAGTATTGCAGGGATTAGCAATCAGCCCCAGCATTTT. This encodes CASSIAGISNQPQHF.

The genes are TRBV4-1 and TRBJ1-2; 9 positions match TRBD1. CDR1 MGHRA and CDR2 YSYEKL come from the germline V gene. Trimming at V came to 5 bases and at J to 0 bases, leaving 4 bases not matched to a gene. There are 15 residues in the CDR3. Here the CDR3 DNA reads TGCGCCAGCAGCTCAACAGGGGGCTCTAACTATGGCTACACCTTC. Translation gives CASSSTGGSNYGYTF.

This clone was counted once. Written as DNA, the CDR3 is TGTGCCAGCAGCTTTGACAGCTCCTACGAGCAGTACTTC. It yields the protein CASSFDSSYEQYF. The rearrangement links TRBV7-3 to TRBJ2-7, with D possibly matching TRBD1 (5 bases). The CDR3 runs to 13 residues. V lost 3 bases to trimming and J lost 0 bases, with 6 bases between them. CDR1 and CDR2 (germline): SGHTA, FQGTGA.

The chain is built from TRBV6-5 and TRBJ1-1; TRBD1 matches 9 bases. The J segment lost 1 base and the V segment lost 10 bases, leaving 4 bases of the junction unmatched. CDR1 and CDR2 from the germline V gene are MNHEY and SVGAGI. The length of the CDR3 is 13 residues. CDR3 region: CATGQGTNTEAFF. The CDR3 DNA is TGTGCCACTGGACAGGGGACGAACACTGAAGCTTTCTTT.

The V gene is TRBV4-2, the J gene TRBJ1-1, with D uncertain. The CDR3 runs 14 residues. V was cut by 4 bases and J by 1 base, with 10 bases left in between. Per germline, CDR1 LGHNA and CDR2 YNFKEQ. The CDR3 DNA reads TGTGCCAGCAGCCCACTCGGGAGGAACACTGAAGCTTTCTTT. Its protein product is CASSPLGRNTEAFF.

The chain carries TRBV3-1 (or the pseudogene TRBV3-2) and TRBJ1-6; D is ambiguous. CDR3 length: 12 residues. Germline lookup yields CDR1 LGHDT and CDR2 YNNKEL (reference sequence). Trimming shortened V by 0 bases and J by 13 bases, and 7 bases separated the two germline ends. The CDR3 DNA is TGTGCCAGCAGCCAAGATCGGTCTCCCCTCCACTTT. Translation: CASSQDRSPLHF.

This CDR3 reads CASGAGHEAQHF. The CDR3 DNA is TGTGCCAGCGGGGCCGGTCACGAGGCCCAGCATTTT. J is TRBJ1-5 and V is TRBV28; D may be TRBD1 (5 bases). CDR1 and CDR2 (germline): MDHEN, SYDVKM. The V and J ends lost 8 bases and 11 bases respectively, with 16 bases between them. This CDR3 comprises 12 residues.

This clone was recorded only once. The J gene is TRBJ2-7, the V gene TRBV6-5; 7 positions agree with TRBD1. CDR3 length equals 15 residues. Germline trimming cut 7 bases from V and 2 bases from J; bases unmatched to any gene: 11. The germline V gene encodes CDR1 MNHEY and CDR2 SVGAGI. In DNA form, the CDR3 reads TGTGCCAGCAACCTAAACGGACAGGCGACCTACGAGCAGTACTTC. This codes for CASNLNGQATYEQYF.

This clone was observed a single time. This chain joins TRBV5-1 and TRBJ2-4; 12 positions agree with TRBD2. In germline, CDR1 is SGHRS, CDR2 YFSETQ. The CDR3 has 15 amino acids. The V and J ends lost 1 base and 4 bases, in that order; junction bases with no gene match: 0. The CDR3 DNA sequence: TGCGCCAGCAGCTTGACTAGCGGGGGGAAAAACATTCAGTACTTC. Translating gives CASSLTSGGKNIQYF. The full variable domain, in which reference TRBV5-1 and TRBJ2-4 provide the parts outside the CDR3, is KAGVTQTPRYLIKTRGQQVTLSCSPISGHRSVSWYQQTPGQGLQFLFEYFSETQRNKGNFPGRFSGRQFSNSRSEMNVSTLELGDSALYLCASSLTSGGKNIQYFGAGTRLSVL.

The chain recombines TRBV9 with TRBJ2-7, with D possibly matching TRBD2 (5 bases). Germline CDR1 and CDR2: SGDLS and YYNGEE. Trimming shortened V by 0 bases and J by 0 bases, and 31 bases separated the two germline ends. This CDR3 is built from 22 residues. The CDR3 DNA follows: TGTGCCAGCAGCGTAGCTTGGTGTCTGGAGGTTTGGCGGCGGAAAATCTCCTACGAGCAGTACTTC. It translates to CASSVAWCLEVWRRKISYEQYF.

This chain uses TRBV2 with TRBJ1-5; D possibly corresponds to TRBD1 (5 bases). CDR1 is SNHLY, CDR2 FYNNEI, per germline. The CDR3 consists of 14 residues. V was cut by 7 bases and J by 6 bases, with 16 bases left in between. CDR3: CASNLRGGSQPQHF. As DNA, the CDR3 is TGTGCCAGCAATCTACGGGGGGGGTCTCAGCCCCAGCATTTT.

This chain uses TRBV28 with TRBJ1-2, with D possibly TRBD1 on 6 matching bases. There are 12 residues in the CDR3. The ends were cut back, 7 bases at V and 8 bases at J, with 14 bases in the middle. Germline CDR1 reads MDHEN; CDR2 reads SYDVKM. The CDR3 DNA follows: TGTGCCAGCAACTCCCTCAGGGGCGGCTACACCTTC. Its protein is CASNSLRGGYTF.

This sequence joins TRBV9 and TRBJ2-5; a weak D match, TRBD2 (5 bases). Germline assignment: CDR1 SGDLS and CDR2 YYNGEE. V dropped 2 bases and J dropped 0 bases, with 11 bases sitting between them. The CDR3 spans 15 residues. As DNA, the CDR3 is TGTGCCAGCAGCGTTGCGAACGGGGACCAAGAGACCCAGTACTTC. Translation: CASSVANGDQETQYF.

The chain combines TRBV6-5 with TRBJ2-3, with 8 bases identical to TRBD2. V shed 7 bases, J shed 6 bases, and the junction held 9 bases outside the gene matches. Germline CDR1 and CDR2: MNHEY and SVGAGI. The CDR3 runs to 14 residues. CDR3 sequence: CASTRGGGEDTQYF. In DNA, the CDR3 is TGTGCCAGCACCCGGGGGGGCGGAGAGGATACGCAGTATTTT.

The chain uses TRBV24-1 and TRBJ2-1; 13 nucleotides align to TRBD2. Germline V gives CDR1 KGHDR, CDR2 SFDVKD. The CDR3 spans 14 residues. V dropped 8 bases and J dropped 7; count of bases not matched to a gene: 4. This CDR3 is CATKGTSGVNEQFF. The CDR3 nucleotides are TGTGCCACCAAGGGGACTAGCGGGGTAAATGAGCAGTTCTTC.

The chain employs TRBV9 and TRBJ1-4, with D perhaps TRBD1 (5 bases). The CDR3 is made up of 15 amino acids. V was pared by 1 base and J by 8 bases, with 15 bases between. Germline-derived CDR1 and CDR2 are SGDLS and YYNGEE. The CDR3 protein is CASSVRQGGGEKLFF. CDR3 nucleotide sequence: TGTGCCAGCAGCGTACGGCAGGGCGGGGGGGAAAAACTGTTTTTT.

The chain links TRBV3-1 (or the pseudogene TRBV3-2) to TRBJ1-5, with TRBD1 matching over 7 bases. Germline CDR1 LGHDT, CDR2 YNNKEL (reference sequence). The CDR3 spans 13 residues. V was clipped by 4 bases and J by 7 bases; unmatched bases: 4. The CDR3 loop is CASSRQGGQPQHF. CDR3 DNA sequence: TGTGCCAGCAGCCGACAGGGAGGACAGCCCCAGCATTTT.

The rearrangement joins TRBV28 to TRBJ2-7, with D uncertain. This CDR3 contains 14 residues. Germline V gives CDR1 MDHEN, CDR2 SYDVKM. Trimming took off 6 bases at V and 6 bases at J, with 18 bases between the two ends. CDR3: CASRAPRPLFEQYF. The DNA of the CDR3 is TGTGCCAGCAGAGCCCCTCGCCCCCTATTCGAGCAGTACTTC.

The genes are TRBV27 and TRBJ2-3; 10 bases align to TRBD1. The V gene's germline CDR1 is MNHEY and CDR2 SMNVEV (reference sequence). The CDR3 is made up of 16 amino acids. The V segment lost 8 bases and the J segment 5 bases; nucleotides outside the gene matches: 13. The CDR3 sequence: CASHLQGDRGIDTQYF. The CDR3 region has the DNA TGTGCCAGCCACCTCCAGGGGGACAGGGGTATAGATACGCAGTATTTT.

The V gene is TRBV3-1 (or the pseudogene TRBV3-2), the J gene TRBJ2-3, with 10 positions matching TRBD2. Per the germline V gene, CDR1 is LGHDT and CDR2 is YNNKEL (reference sequence). CDR3 length equals 16 residues. V lost 2 bases to trimming and J lost 8 bases; unmatched junction nucleotides: 10. CDR3 in DNA: TGTGCCAGCAGCCAAAGATTGAGCGGGAGGGCCACTACGCAGTATTTT. Protein product: CASSQRLSGRATTQYF.